Here is one T cell receptor beta chain with its context. This receptor's antigen is unknown. Base quality data are lacking; no much larger clone is found one base away. The sample belongs to a study of blood T cell repertoires in COVID-19 (dated by TCRdb to the early 2020s). In terms of the full investigation: Collaborator samples came from the United States, Italy and Spain and covered acute and convalescent phases of COVID-19. The prospective study material was composed of cDNA or gDNA derived from T cells, B-cell-depleted T cells, or PBMCs. Where available, HLA class I and class II types were taken from metadata supplied by the sample provider and were not determined by assay-based typing. The dataset comprised deeply sampled blood TCRbeta repertoires from subjects exposed to, actively infected with, or recovered from COVID-19. Nearly every sample came with metadata listing a de-identified subject ID, COVID-19 status, age in years and sex. The samples were drawn from the first 160 participants of the ongoing ImmuneRACE study and from over a thousand subjects provided by 6 global collaborators. The repertoires were made available in a free public database intended to serve as a resource for research on the immune response to SARS-CoV-2.

The immunoSEQ Assay, a bias-controlled multiplex PCR, was used to amplify TCRbeta CDR3 regions from genomic DNA. In the original analysis: Within the assay, amplification of reference gene primers was used to estimate how many nucleated cells each sample contained. To quantify the absolute abundance of each unique TCRbeta CDR3 rearrangement, sequence reads were collapsed and filtered. For each sample, productive Simpson clonality was calculated as the square root of Simpson's diversity index over productive rearrangements. The immuneACCESS repertoire file appears here via TCRdb, limited to in-frame rearrangements. These files lack a portion of the clones; in checked studies, under half of the deficit traces to unresolved V genes, and the cause of the others is not known. From that table come the V and J calls and clone size; the DNA was used to work out D and trimming. In all, the sample holds 150,000 to 200,000 clones, and just under 90% of those were seen once. The top ten constitute 3% to 4% of the sample.

Study-wide conclusions, independent of this receptor: Clinical and demographic metadata were provided uncurated, with the amount varying by source and participant.

The CDR3 measures 14 amino acids from cysteine to phenylalanine. The DNA shown is the 42-base CDR3, in frame from base 1. V is pared back by 2 bases and J by 7 bases, with 11 bases lying between the germline termini. The germline V gene supplies CDR1 MNHEY and CDR2 SVGAGI. The collaborating institutions used their own protocols to collect whole blood in K2EDTA tubes. Collaborator samples were shipped for TCRbeta analysis as frozen whole blood, isolated PBMCs, or DNA extracted from either sample type. This clonotype originated in a man younger than 35 with active or convalescent COVID-19. This sequence uses TRBV6-5 and TRBJ2-2, and possibly TRBD2, on 5 matching bases. Sequencing was carried out using peripheral blood. The DNA reads as follows: TGTGCCAGCAGTTACGGCGGGTGGGGCGGGGAGCTGTTTTTT. This gives the protein CASSYGGWGGELFF.